The rows below give T cell receptor beta chains drawn from one sample of a study of cytomegalovirus exposure and HLA in healthy donors. The method was immunoSEQ multiplex PCR; TCRdb's version includes in-frame clones alone and lacks a portion of them. The sample consists of around 150,000 clones, less than 90% of them appearing once. Sequenced input: PBMCs. These receptors came from a man in his forties in good health and CMV-seronegative. Each CDR3 is given with its conserved first and last residue. The D gene is left open where the match is weak. Size is stated for part of the rows, as once, few or many counts, or as a class when the clone is expanded.

>TRBV4-3|TRBJ2-1|NA|TRBD2|19
TGCGCCAGCAGCCAAGAAATCGCTAGCGGGAGTCCGGCCCACAATGAGCAGTTCTTC
CASSQEIASGSPAHNEQFF
>TRBV11-2|TRBJ1-4|NA|TRBD1|13
TGTGCCAGCAGCTTGGTACAGGGGGAAAAACTGTTTTTT
CASSLVQGEKLFF
>TRBV5-1|TRBJ2-6|NA|TRBD2|18
TGCGCCAGCAGCTTGGAGTTAGCGGGAGTAACTGGGGCCAACGTCCTGACTTTC
CASSLELAGVTGANVLTF
>TRBV19|TRBJ2-5|NA|NA|18
TGTGCCAGTAGTATATCTTTTGTGGGGGGGGGCGGACAAGAGACCCAGTACTTC
CASSISFVGGGGQETQYF
>TRBV4-3|TRBJ1-2|once|NA|17
TGCGCCAGCAGCCAGATGGACGGGATACTTTTAAACTATGGCTACACCTTC
CASSQMDGILLNYGYTF
>TRBV19|TRBJ1-2|NA|TRBD1|17
TGTGCCAGTAGCACCTTCAGGGGGCCCCTCCTTAACTATGGCTACACCTTC
CASSTFRGPLLNYGYTF
>TRBV9|TRBJ2-3|NA|TRBD1|16
TGTGCCAGCAGCGTAGAAACAGGGGGGAACACAGATACGCAGTATTTT
CASSVETGGNTDTQYF
>TRBV5-8|TRBJ2-3|NA|NA|13
TGTGCCAGCAGCTTGGGCTACACAGATACGCAGTATTTT
CASSLGYTDTQYF
>TRBV19|TRBJ2-7|NA|TRBD1|12
TGTGCCAGTACCACAGGGGGCGGCGAGCAGTACTTC
CASTTGGGEQYF
>TRBV7-3|TRBJ2-7|NA|TRBD1|13
TGTGCCAGCAGCCAACAGGGGGCCGAGGAGCAGTACTTC
CASSQQGAEEQYF
>TRBV27|TRBJ2-7|few|TRBD1|16
TGTGCCAGCAGTGAGACAGGGGGCTACACCTTCTACGAGCAGTACTTC
CASSETGGYTFYEQYF